This T cell receptor (beta chain) originates from a study of T-cell reconstitution after alpha-beta-depleted transplantation in children. Study-level points and caveats: At one year after transplant, newly produced T cells mostly accounted for T-cell counts and diversity.

This clonotype occurred many times. As yet, its antigen is unknown. A TCRbeta library incorporating unique molecular identifiers was prepared. TCRdb used MiXCR to reprocess the PCR reads, holding one entry per CDR3 protein. The sample includes hundreds of thousands of distinct CDR3 sequences, 8% to 11% of them seen just once. Trimming shortened V by 1 base and J by 2 bases, and 8 bases separated the two germline ends. The germline CDR1 and CDR2 sequences are MGHRA and YSYEKL. The CDR3 covers 14 residues. The chain uses TRBV4-1 and TRBJ1-2; D remains ambiguous. This clonotype was obtained from a child aged 2 to 10 with inherited bone marrow failure, due to receive a stem cell transplant. The sample was PBMCs, taken before TCRalphabeta/CD19-depleted stem cell transplant. The CDR3 DNA is TGCGCCAGCAGCCAAGGGCAAAGGAACTATGGCTACACCTTC. This codes for CASSQGQRNYGYTF.